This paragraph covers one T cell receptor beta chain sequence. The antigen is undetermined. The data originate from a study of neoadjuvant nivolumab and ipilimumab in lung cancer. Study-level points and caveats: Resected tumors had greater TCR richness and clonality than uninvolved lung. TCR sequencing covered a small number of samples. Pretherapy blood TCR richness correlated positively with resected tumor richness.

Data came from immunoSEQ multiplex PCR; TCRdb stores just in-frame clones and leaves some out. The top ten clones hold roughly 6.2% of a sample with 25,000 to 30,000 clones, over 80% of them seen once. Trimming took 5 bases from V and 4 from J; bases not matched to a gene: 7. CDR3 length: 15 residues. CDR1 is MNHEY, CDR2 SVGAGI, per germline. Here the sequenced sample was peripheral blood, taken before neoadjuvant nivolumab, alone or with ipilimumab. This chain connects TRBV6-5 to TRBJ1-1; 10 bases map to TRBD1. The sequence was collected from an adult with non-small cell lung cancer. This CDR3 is CASSLRQGAFTEAFF. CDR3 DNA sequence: TGTGCCAGCAGTCTTAGACAGGGGGCTTTCACTGAAGCTTTCTTT.